This TCR beta chain was recovered during a study of blood T cell repertoires in COVID-19. Study summary: COVID-19 samples, acute and convalescent, were from the United States, Italy and Spain. Nucleic acid was either cDNA or gDNA, and it came from T cells, B-cell-depleted T cells, or PBMCs.

Per the original data handling: Cell counts per sample came from amplifying reference gene primers. Produced via immunoSEQ multiplex PCR; TCRdb's table is partial and in-frame only. The V and J calls and clone size are taken from that table; D and trimming were inferred from the DNA. The sample contains around 190,000 clones, under 80% of which appear only once. CDR1 and CDR2 (germline): KGHSH, LQKENI. The V segment lost 0 bases and the J segment 7 bases; nucleotides outside the gene matches: 6. The CDR3 has 15 residues. The chain couples TRBV18 to TRBJ1-1; the match to TRBD1 covers 9 bases. The TCR originated in a woman aged 50 to 65 with acute or convalescent COVID-19. The sequenced sample consisted of peripheral blood. CDR3 nucleotide sequence: TGTGCCAGCTCACCACCGGGGACAGGGCTGATTGAAGCTTTCTTT. This gives the protein CASSPPGTGLIEAFF.